The clone carrying this TCR beta chain was detected only a few times. Its matching antigen is unknown. Primers: 60 Vbeta forward and 13 Jbeta reverse. Clones were read by immunoSEQ multiplex PCR, and TCRdb kept only the in-frame ones, dropping some. Of tens of thousands of clones in the sample, around 85% were seen once. In germline, CDR1 is WNHNN, CDR2 SYGVQD (reference sequence). This CDR3 region has 14 residues. Trimming stripped 0 bases from V and 1 base from J, with 5 bases between. These data come from a study of cytomegalovirus exposure and HLA in healthy donors. General study results and limits: Later, an analysis found that common viral pathogens appeared to be linked with several of the most significant clusters. As a later analysis revealed, most CMV-associated TCR beta chains appeared HLA-restricted. Sequencing probably produced one cluster of sequence variants that were highly shared.

The chain couples TRBV10-1 to TRBJ2-3; D gene uncertain. Sequencing used PBMCs. This sequence originates from a young man in good health and CMV-seronegative. The DNA of the CDR3 is TGCGCCAGCAGTGAGTCTGCAGGCACAGATACGCAGTATTTT. As protein: CASSESAGTDTQYF.